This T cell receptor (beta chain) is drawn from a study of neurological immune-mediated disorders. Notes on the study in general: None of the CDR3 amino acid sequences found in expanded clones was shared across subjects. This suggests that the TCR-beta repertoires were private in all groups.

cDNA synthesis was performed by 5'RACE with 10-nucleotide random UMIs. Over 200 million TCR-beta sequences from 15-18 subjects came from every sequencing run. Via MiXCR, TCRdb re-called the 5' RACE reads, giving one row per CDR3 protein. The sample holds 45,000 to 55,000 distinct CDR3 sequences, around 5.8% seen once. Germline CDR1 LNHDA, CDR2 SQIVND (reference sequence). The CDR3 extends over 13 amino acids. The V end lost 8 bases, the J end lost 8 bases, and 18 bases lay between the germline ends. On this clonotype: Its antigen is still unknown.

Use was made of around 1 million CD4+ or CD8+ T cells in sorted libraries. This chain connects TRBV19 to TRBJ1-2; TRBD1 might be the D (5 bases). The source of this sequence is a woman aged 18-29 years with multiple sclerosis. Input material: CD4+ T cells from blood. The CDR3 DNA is TGTGCCAGTCTTTCGCAGGGATTAGGAGGCTACACCTTC. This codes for CASLSQGLGGYTF.